A selection of T cell receptor beta chains follows, all from one sample in a study of regulatory T cells in long-lasting Graves disease. From the multiplex PCR reads, TCRdb called clonotypes with MiXCR, one entry per CDR3 protein. The sample includes approximately 300,000 distinct CDR3 sequences, roughly 18% of them seen just once. Sequences were derived from peripheral blood mononuclear cells (PBMCs), sampled at new diagnosis, from a patient treated with antithyroid drugs. Source of these receptors: a female donor with Graves disease. CDR3s include the opening cysteine and the closing phenylalanine or tryptophan. D genes are given only for firm matches. Clone size, where shown, is once, few, many, or a class for clones that have expanded.

>TRBV20-1|13|TRBD2|.|TRBJ2-5
TGCAGTGCCAGACTAGCGGGAAAAGAGACCCAGTACTTC
CSARLAGKETQYF
>TRBV5-1|15|TRBD1|.|TRBJ2-5
TGCGCCAGCAGCTTGGGCACAGGGGGCCAAGAGACCCAGTACTTC
CASSLGTGGQETQYF
>TRBV28|15|TRBD1|.|TRBJ2-7
TGTGCCAGCAGGCGAAGGACAGGGGGAACCTACGAGCAGTACTTC
CASRRRTGGTYEQYF
>TRBV24-1|14|TRBD2|.|TRBJ2-1
TGTGCCACCAGTGATGAGGGCGGGAGGGGTGAGCAGTTCTTC
CATSDEGGRGEQFF
>TRBV6-5|13|.|.|TRBJ2-7
TGTGCCAGCAGTTACTCGCGGGTTCGGGAGCAGTACTTC
CASSYSRVREQYF
>TRBV2|14|.|.|TRBJ1-3
TGTGCCAGCATCCCATGGGGGCCTGGAAACACCATATATTTT
CASIPWGPGNTIYF
>TRBV27|15|TRBD1|many|TRBJ2-1
TGTGCCAGCAGTTTATCAGGGGGCGCCGCCTTAGAGCAGTTCTTC
CASSLSGGAALEQFF
>TRBV4-2|20|TRBD2|.|TRBJ2-1
TGTGCCAGCAGCCAAGAAGAACCGGGACTAGCGGGAGTAGGTAACAATGAGCAGTTCTTC
CASSQEEPGLAGVGNNEQFF
>TRBV7-2|14|.|many|TRBJ2-1
TGTGCCAGCAGCTTAGTTTGGCTCTACAATGAGCAGTTCTTC
CASSLVWLYNEQFF
>TRBV19|13|.|many|TRBJ2-3
TGTGCCAGTAGCAGCGCTGCCCTGGATACGCAGTATTTT
CASSSAALDTQYF
>TRBV11-1|15|.|many|TRBJ2-6
TGTGCCAGCAGCTTAGAGTTCTCTGGGGCCAACGTCCTGACTTTC
CASSLEFSGANVLTF
>TRBV2|20|TRBD1|.|TRBJ1-5
TGTGCCAGCAGTGAAGAATCTTACAGGGGAAAGGTGGATAGCAATCAGCCCCAGCATTTT
CASSEESYRGKVDSNQPQHF
>TRBV2|17|TRBD2|many|TRBJ2-3
TGTGCCAGCAGTCCCGGGACTAGCGGGAGAACCGCAGATACGCAGTATTTT
CASSPGTSGRTADTQYF
>TRBV2|14|.|many|TRBJ2-2
TGTGCCAGCAAAAGGGATAGTCCCACCGGGGAGCTGTTTTTT
CASKRDSPTGELFF
>TRBV27|14|.|many|TRBJ2-2
TGTGCCAGCAAACGGGGCCAGAACACCGGGGAGCTGTTTTTT
CASKRGQNTGELFF
>TRBV12-3/TRBV12-4|16|TRBD2|.|TRBJ2-7
TGTGCCAGCAGTTTCACTAGCGGGAGCCCCTCCTACGAGCAGTACTTC
CASSFTSGSPSYEQYF
>TRBV7-2|16|TRBD1|.|TRBJ1-2
TGTGCCAGCAGCTTAGGGGGGACAGGACGTAACTATGGCTACACCTTC
CASSLGGTGRNYGYTF
>TRBV24-1|14|.|many|TRBJ2-2
TGTGCCACCAGTGAGTTACTCGAAGGCGGGGAGCTGTTTTTT
CATSELLEGGELFF
>TRBV6-9|15|.|few|TRBJ2-7
TGTGCCAGCAGTTATCGCCAGCTGAGCTCCTACGAGCAGTACTTC
CASSYRQLSSYEQYF
>TRBV19|15|.|few|TRBJ2-3
TGTGCCAGTAGTTTCAGCGGGCGGTTTACAGATACGCAGTATTTT
CASSFSGRFTDTQYF
>TRBV28|19|TRBD2|many|TRBJ2-7
TGTGCCAGCAGTCCACAAACCGGGACTAGCGGGACAAGAACCTACGAGCAGTACTTC
CASSPQTGTSGTRTYEQYF
>TRBV29-1|18|TRBD1|few|TRBJ1-4
TGCAGCGCTGAAGCGGGACAGGGGGCCGGTGGGACTAATGAAAAACTGTTTTTT
CSAEAGQGAGGTNEKLFF
>TRBV2|15|.|many|TRBJ1-5
TGTGCCAGCAGTGTGGGGACCGGGGCCAGACAGCCCCAGCATTTT
CASSVGTGARQPQHF